This TCR beta chain appears in the sequencing data of a study of shared clonotypes between healthy human individuals (dated by TCRdb to the early 2020s). At the level of the whole study: The cohort included a few men and two women between 18 and 49 years of age. Per donor, three plates each were used for CD4 naive and CD4 memory, two for CD8 naive, and one for CD8 memory. To estimate repertoire size and how much clonotype sharing occurs between individuals, the study deeply sequenced the blood TCR repertoires of roughly 5 healthy adults. Different laboratories and diverse techniques were used to prepare libraries and sequence TCR repertoires, to increase sequencing depth and limit assay-specific biases. Each donor's leukapheresis produced roughly between about 0.9 and 9.5 billion PBMCs. What the research found in general, with its limitations: Compared with non-shared clonotypes, the clonotypes found in all four sorted-subset donors had higher generation probabilities. Across several donors, 4.5% to 6.5% of naive CD4, more than 3% of naive CD8, under 2.5% of memory CD4, and under 0.45% of memory CD8 clonotypes were shared. Sampling was restricted to blood, and TCR repertoires in tissue are likely to differ from TCR repertoires in blood. Because the study included only a small number of donors, the genetic and exposure-history diversity represented was limited. Even with the large sequencing depth, rarefaction of the sorted-subset datasets indicated that sequencing was incomplete. Pairwise subsampling led to the expectation that sequencing depth would affect the degree of clonotype sharing among donors. Larger estimated clonotype richness was generally found for naive subsets than for memory subsets.

TCR CDR3 regions were amplified from genomic DNA by multiplex PCR using the deep immunoSEQ assay. Genomic DNA extracted from each cell subset was distributed evenly over all wells of several immunoSEQ 96-well plates, and each plate served as one replicate. For sorted subsets, about 210 ng of genomic DNA, equivalent to 25,000 to 35,000 T cell genomes, went into each replicate PCR. The purified libraries were quantified using a Qubit 3.0 fluorometer, sized with a Bioanalyzer 2100, and then quantified again using the KAPA Library Quantification kit. A separate single-read 150-cycle Illumina NextSeq 550 flow cell was used to sequence each immunoSEQ 96-well plate. The paper's processing steps were these. Because only junctional sequences without quality scores were contained in the immunoSEQ output, filtering matching that applied to full-length reads could not be performed. To assign V/J genes and CDR3, sequences were annotated against IMGT germline references using PyIR, a Python wrapper for IgBLAST v1.9. Any read was removed if the V/J assignment was weak (E-value above 1e-6), the CDR3 was missing, or the read contained stop codons, out-of-frame junctions, or ambiguous translated residues. A V3J clonotype was defined by an identical inferred V gene, J gene, and CDR3 amino acid sequence. The percentage overlap between two repertoires was calculated by dividing the number of shared unique clonotypes by the size of the smaller repertoire. RTK rarefaction, the Chao1 estimator, and Recon v2.1 estimates of unobserved clonotypes were used to assess repertoire richness. OLGA was used to compute generation probabilities for all TCRbeta clonotypes that the gDNA method yielded from a few donors. In TCRdb, the immuneACCESS table is reduced to in-frame sequences with V and J assigned. These tables do not hold every clone; where another copy was compared, an unresolved V gene accounts for under half, and the others remain unexplained. D and trimming were read from the DNA, whereas the V and J calls and clone size are those reported in that table. The sample profile shows 950,000 to 1,100,000 clones; about 70% of them were found once. About 1.5% of the sample belongs to the ten largest clones.

The donors were healthy, HIV-negative adults who had no recently reported acute infections or vaccinations. Every donor was a Caucasian adult living in Nashville, Tennessee, USA. Magnetic negative selection was used to enrich CD4+ T cells, after which naive cells were positively selected on CD45RA and the negative fraction became the memory subset. Blood was collected by leukapheresis, and PBMCs were isolated by Ficoll-Histopaque density gradient centrifugation and then cryopreserved in liquid nitrogen vapor phase. Analytical flow cytometry was used to check the purity and quantity of each magnetically sorted T cell population. Genomic DNA was isolated from every sorted fraction and measured by UV absorbance on a Nanodrop 2000c. This clone was recorded only once. Its specific antigen is unknown. The record has no base qualities; no much larger clone is one base away. Per the germline V gene, SGHRS is the CDR1 and YFSETQ is the CDR2. For this chain, trimming is 0 bases at the V end and 7 bases at the J end, and the number of junction bases without a gene match is 8. Reading from cysteine to phenylalanine, the CDR3 counts 16 amino acids. Of all the DNA, just the CDR3 is kept, 48 bases in frame from base 1.

The receptor comes from a man aged 18 to 29 in good health. The V gene is TRBV5-1 and the J gene is TRBJ2-1, with 9 central nucleotides matching TRBD2. Sequencing was carried out using memory CD4+ T cells sorted from blood. The sample's cell subset or site label, in plain terms: CD45RA-negative fraction. The nucleotides read TGCGCCAGCAGCTTGGAACTAGCGGGCCCGTGGAATGAGCAGTTCTTC. Its protein reads: CASSLELAGPWNEQFF.